The text below deals with one TCR beta chain. Its antigen is not known. The data were taken from a study of vaccination and CD4 T cells after COVID-19. The treatment: approximately 9-day PBMC culture with coronavirus spike peptide pools or control peptides (ViraFEST assay). The Oncomine TCR Beta short-read assay generated sequence data from the DNA of cultured CD4+ T cells. TCRdb re-derived calls from the PCR reads in MiXCR, one entry per CDR3 protein. The sample has 15,000 or so distinct CDR3 sequences, more than 40% seen once. V lost 5 bases to trimming and J lost 9 bases, with 17 bases between them. Per the germline V gene, CDR1 is SEHNR and CDR2 is FQNEAQ (reference sequence). The CDR3 totals 14 residues.

This TCR came from a human donor who had recovered from COVID-19. J is TRBJ2-1 and V is TRBV7-9, with D perhaps given as TRBD1 or TRBD2 (7 bases each). The specimen sequenced was CD4+ T cells from blood, cultured in vitro. The CDR3 loop is CASSRSRGGVEQFF. CDR3 DNA: TGTGCCAGCAGCAGGAGCAGGGGGGGAGTTGAGCAGTTCTTC.